The present entry profiles one T cell receptor (beta chain) with its context. V was cut by 2 bases and J by 3 bases, with 10 bases left in between. The CDR3 runs to 14 residues. Germline V gene data show CDR1 as MGHRA and CDR2 as YSYEKL. The data were taken from a study of blood T cell repertoires in COVID-19. Study details: COVID-19 samples collected from the United States, Italy and Spain covered acute and convalescent phases. T cells, B-cell-depleted T cells, or PBMCs provided the cDNA or gDNA that served as material.

TCRdb keeps only in-frame clones here, not all; method: immunoSEQ multiplex PCR. The profile shows approximately 190,000 clones, approximately 80% of them singletons. This rearrangement joins TRBV4-1 to TRBJ2-5; perhaps TRBD1 as D (6 bases). The material sequenced was peripheral blood. This receptor was taken from a man between 60 and 75 years old with acute or convalescent COVID-19. DNA for the CDR3: TGCGCCAGCAGCCAAAGGCCAGGGGAAGAGACCCAGTACTTC. Protein: CASSQRPGEETQYF.